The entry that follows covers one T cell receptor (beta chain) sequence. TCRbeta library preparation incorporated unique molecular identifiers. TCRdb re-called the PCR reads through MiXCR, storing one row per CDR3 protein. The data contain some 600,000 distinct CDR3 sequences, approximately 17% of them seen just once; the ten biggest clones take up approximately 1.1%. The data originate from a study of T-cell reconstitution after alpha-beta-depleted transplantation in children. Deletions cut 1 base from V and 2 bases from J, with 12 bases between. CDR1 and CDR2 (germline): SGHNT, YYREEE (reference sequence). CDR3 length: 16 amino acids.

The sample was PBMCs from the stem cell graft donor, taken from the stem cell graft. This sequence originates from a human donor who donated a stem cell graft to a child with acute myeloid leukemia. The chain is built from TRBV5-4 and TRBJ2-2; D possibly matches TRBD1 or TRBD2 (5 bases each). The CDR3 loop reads CASSLSRDPNTGELFF. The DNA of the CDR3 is TGTGCCAGCAGCTTGAGCAGGGACCCCAACACCGGGGAGCTGTTTTTT.